A single sample is the source of the 20 T cell receptor beta chains below, sequenced in a study of identical twins (TCRdb year 2016). The library was made by 5' RACE. Reads for this sample came from an Illumina HiSeq 2000. TCRdb itself trimmed the public reads at Q25 with fastp, ran MiXCR and retained productive beta chains. Entries are consolidated by CDR3 protein sequence, retaining the most common genes and DNA. Across this sample there are some 600,000 distinct CDR3 sequences, with roughly 7.1% seen only once. The biggest ten clones account for about 1.6% of the sample. These same data were also listed under a study on yellow fever vaccine responses in identical twins.

The sample consisted of PBMCs. Source of these receptors: a woman aged 18-30 years in good health.

This chain uses TRBV11-2 with TRBJ2-1, with TRBD2 matching over 11 bases. Per germline, CDR1 SGHAT and CDR2 FQNNGV. This CDR3 has 19 residues. V lost 1 base and J lost 0; bases outside the gene matches: 8. CDR3 loop: CASSLGLAGTRASYNEQFF. The CDR3 DNA is TGTGCCAGCAGCTTAGGACTAGCGGGGACCCGGGCCTCCTACAATGAGCAGTTCTTC.

This clonotype was observed a few times. The CDR3 sequence is CSAREPSGRAVGETQYF. The CDR3 DNA reads TGCAGTGCTAGAGAACCTAGCGGGAGGGCCGTCGGAGAGACCCAGTACTTC. V and J are TRBV20-1 and TRBJ2-5; 12 nucleotides match TRBD2. The CDR3 runs to 17 residues. Germline loops: CDR1 DFQATT, CDR2 SNEGSKA (reference sequence). V shed 0 bases, J shed 4 bases, and the junction held 9 bases outside the gene matches.

This clonotype was detected a few times. The J gene is TRBJ2-1, the V gene TRBV20-1, with no clear D. The CDR3 sequence is 14 residues long. Trimming took 3 bases from V and 9 from J, leaving 18 bases between them. Germline V CDR1 and CDR2: DFQATT, SNEGSKA (reference sequence). The CDR3 loop is CSASSPNTAFEQFF. The CDR3 DNA reads TGCAGTGCTAGTTCCCCTAACACGGCTTTTGAGCAGTTCTTC.

The chain is built from TRBV12-5 and TRBJ2-1; D is perhaps TRBD2 (5 bases). The CDR3 length is 14 residues. Trimming removed 1 base at V and 4 bases at J, with 8 bases between. Germline V lookup: CDR1 LGHNT, CDR2 FRNRAP. The CDR3 loop reads CASGLGGAYNEQFF. The CDR3 nucleotides are TGTGCTAGTGGTTTGGGGGGAGCGTACAATGAGCAGTTCTTC.

The sample holds a few counts of this clonotype. The chain uses TRBV12-5 and TRBJ2-1; 9 bases are shared with TRBD2. V shed 9 bases, J shed 6 bases, and the junction held 15 bases outside the gene matches. The CDR3 runs 16 residues. CDR1 is LGHNT, CDR2 FRNRAP, per germline. CDR3 loop: CASAGSGLAKGNEQFF. DNA for the CDR3: TGTGCTAGCGCCGGGTCCGGACTAGCGAAGGGCAATGAGCAGTTCTTC.

The rearrangement uses TRBV7-6 and TRBJ1-4; D is undetermined. Germline-derived CDR1 and CDR2 are SGHVS and FNYEAQ. With 1 base removed from V and 8 bases from J, the gap between germline ends came to 17 bases. The length of the CDR3 is 16 residues. CDR3 sequence (DNA): TGTGCCAGCAGCTTAGGGCGGGCCTCGGTGAACGAAAAACTGTTTTTT. Translation: CASSLGRASVNEKLFF.

The chain couples TRBV7-2 to TRBJ2-7; tentatively, D is TRBD1 (6 bases). The germline V gene encodes CDR1 SGHTA and CDR2 FQGNSA. V was clipped by 6 bases and J by 7 bases, with 13 bases between them. The CDR3 is 12 residues long. For the CDR3, the DNA is TGTGCCAGCAGTTCCAACAGGGCTGAGCAGTACTTC. This encodes CASSSNRAEQYF.

This clonotype has only a few counts. The gene calls are TRBV2 and TRBJ2-2; D is undetermined. V lost 7 bases, J lost 7 bases, and 10 bases lay in between. This CDR3 is 12 amino acids long. The germline V gene encodes CDR1 SNHLY and CDR2 FYNNEI. CDR3 residues: CASTVRVGELFF. In nucleotides, the CDR3 is TGTGCCAGCACCGTTCGGGTCGGGGAGCTGTTTTTT.

This clonotype was seen only a few times. The chain combines TRBV4-1 with TRBJ2-5; D remains unclear. Per germline, CDR1 MGHRA and CDR2 YSYEKL. The CDR3 contains 14 residues. V lost 4 bases and J 5 bases, leaving 14 bases between the germline ends. The CDR3 region has the DNA TGCGCCAGCAGCCCAAGACTCCCCCAGGAGACCCAGTACTTC. Translated, it gives CASSPRLPQETQYF.

This rearrangement joins TRBV28 to TRBJ2-4, with TRBD1 identical over 9 bases. Germline-derived CDR1 and CDR2 are MDHEN and SYDVKM. CDR3 length: 17 residues. After removal of 4 bases from V and 3 bases from J, the junction contained 10 bases not matched to a gene. In DNA, the CDR3 is TGTGCCAGCAGTTCGCCCTGGACAGGGGCGAGCAAAAACATTCAGTACTTC. It yields the protein CASSSPWTGASKNIQYF.

This clonotype was picked up a small number of times. The gene calls are TRBV10-3 and TRBJ2-5; the match to TRBD2 covers 11 bases. Trimming at V came to 6 bases and at J to 5 bases, leaving 14 bases not matched to a gene. The CDR3 has 17 amino acids. The V gene's germline CDR1 is ENHRY and CDR2 SYGVKD. The CDR3 DNA is TGTGCCATCAGCGCCAGCACTAGCGGGGGCCCTTTCGAGACCCAGTACTTC. This sequence encodes CAISASTSGGPFETQYF.

In DNA, the CDR3 is TGTGCCAGCAGTACCCCCTCAGGGGGGAGCACAGATACGCAGTATTTT. Translation: CASSTPSGGSTDTQYF. The V gene is TRBV6-2 or TRBV6-3, the J gene TRBJ2-3; D might be TRBD1 (7 bases). Germline V gene lookup returns CDR1 MNHEY and CDR2 SVGEGT. The CDR3 has 16 residues. V lost 5 bases, J lost 0 bases, and 15 bases lay in between.

This clonotype was counted ten times or more. This chain connects TRBV15 to TRBJ2-1, with 8 bases matching TRBD1. V trimming: 9 bases; J trimming: 5 bases; junction bases outside the gene matches: 6. The CDR3 runs to 13 residues. CDR1 and CDR2 (germline): LNHNV, YYDKDF (reference sequence). The CDR3 spells CATEMGQDNEQFF. CDR3 DNA sequence: TGTGCCACAGAAATGGGACAGGACAATGAGCAGTTCTTC.

V usage is TRBV28 and J usage is TRBJ2-3, with 16 bases that match TRBD2. J was trimmed by 2 bases and V by 2 bases; bases with no gene match: 7. Germline V gives CDR1 MDHEN, CDR2 SYDVKM. This CDR3 is built from 19 residues. CDR3 in amino acids: CASSLLPGLAGGNTDTQYF. CDR3 sequence (DNA): TGTGCCAGCAGTTTACTCCCGGGACTAGCGGGAGGGAACACAGATACGCAGTATTTT.

This clonotype was detected a few times. The chain uses TRBV20-1 and TRBJ2-3; 14 bases agree with TRBD2. The CDR3 has 18 amino acids. Trimming took 0 bases from V and 4 from J; bases not matched to a gene: 9. Per germline, CDR1 DFQATT and CDR2 SNEGSKA (reference sequence). CDR3 in DNA: TGCAGTGCTAGAGATCCGGGACTAGCGGGAGCGACCCCAGATACGCAGTATTTT. Its protein is CSARDPGLAGATPDTQYF.

The V gene is TRBV18, the J gene TRBJ1-4; TRBD1 aligns across 10 bases. V was clipped by 5 bases and J by 2 bases; unmatched bases: 2. CDR1 is KGHSH and CDR2 is LQKENI in the germline V gene. The CDR3 extends over 15 amino acids. This CDR3 is CASSSTGGTNEKLFF. The CDR3 nucleotides are TGTGCCAGCTCATCGACAGGGGGCACTAATGAAAAACTGTTTTTT.

This clonotype was seen a handful of times. The chain recombines TRBV6-1 with TRBJ1-2, with 8 bases fitting TRBD1. CDR1 and CDR2 from the germline V gene are MNHNS and SASEGT. V was pared by 6 bases and J by 4 bases, with 4 bases of the junction left unmatched. This CDR3 has 13 amino acids. The CDR3 DNA reads as TGTGCCAGCAGATCCGGACAGGGCTATGGCTACACCTTC. This gives the protein CASRSGQGYGYTF.

This clonotype showed up just a few times. The chain links TRBV20-1 to TRBJ1-5; 10 nucleotides agree with TRBD1. The CDR3 runs 17 residues. CDR1 DFQATT and CDR2 SNEGSKA come from the germline V gene (reference sequence). V trimming: 5 bases; J trimming: 2 bases; junction bases outside the gene matches: 12. The CDR3 loop is CSAFPGTGDWGNQPQHF. The CDR3 nucleotides are TGCAGTGCTTTTCCCGGGACAGGGGATTGGGGCAATCAGCCCCAGCATTTT.

This clonotype was recorded many times. The rearrangement uses TRBV12-3 or TRBV12-4 and TRBJ2-2; 7 nucleotides align to TRBD2. The CDR3 covers 15 residues. Germline trimming cut 7 bases from V and 0 bases from J; bases unmatched to any gene: 5. The CDR3 reads CASTLGLTNTGELFF. CDR3 nucleotide sequence: TGTGCCAGCACCTTGGGACTAACGAACACCGGGGAGCTGTTTTTT.

This chain connects TRBV20-1 to TRBJ2-2, with D unclear. V lost 5 bases and J lost 9, with 16 bases in between. This CDR3 is built from 13 residues. Germline V lookup: CDR1 DFQATT, CDR2 SNEGSKA (reference sequence). CDR3 amino acids: CSARAPNGRELFF. The CDR3 DNA sequence: TGCAGTGCTCGAGCCCCCAACGGCCGGGAGCTGTTTTTT.